Below, 25 T cell receptor beta chains from the same sample are listed, as sequenced in a study of regulatory T cells in long-lasting Graves disease. The time point is: persistent/refractory GD, antithyroid drugs over 5 years with positive TRAb. RNA extracted from PBMCs served as the sequencing template. Arm-PCR with iRepertoire HTBI primers amplified the CDR3 regions for these TCR beta libraries. TCRdb analysed the multiplex PCR reads with MiXCR anew, one entry per CDR3 protein. The sample has over 300,000 distinct CDR3 sequences, about 19% seen once. The sequences come from peripheral blood mononuclear cells (PBMCs), collected when the disease was refractory, from a patient treated with antithyroid drugs. The receptors here all came from a female donor with Graves disease.

The rearrangement uses TRBV20-1 and TRBJ1-5; 10 bases are a match to TRBD1. Germline assignment: CDR1 DFQATT and CDR2 SNEGSKA (reference sequence). V dropped 3 bases and J dropped 1; count of bases not matched to a gene: 12. CDR3 length: 18 amino acids. CDR3 protein: CSARSSDRGRISNQPQHF. DNA of the CDR3: TGCAGTGCTAGGTCCTCGGACAGGGGGAGAATAAGCAATCAGCCCCAGCATTTT.

The chain links TRBV5-1 to TRBJ2-7; 10 bases are a match to TRBD2. J was trimmed by 0 bases and V by 0 bases; bases with no gene match: 9. The CDR3 runs to 18 residues. Germline V gives CDR1 SGHRS, CDR2 YFSETQ. Here the CDR3 DNA reads TGCGCCAGCAGCTTGGGGCTAGCGGGAGCGGGACTCTCCTACGAGCAGTACTTC. Its protein product is CASSLGLAGAGLSYEQYF.

This clonotype has a handful of counts. CDR3 amino acids: CASSRAGLLQPQHF. In DNA, the CDR3 is TGCGCCAGCAGCCGTGCGGGGTTGCTTCAGCCCCAGCATTTT. The gene calls are TRBV4-1 and TRBJ1-5; D gene ambiguous. Trimming took 4 bases from V and 6 from J, leaving 13 bases between them. This CDR3 is built from 14 residues. The germline gives CDR1 MGHRA, CDR2 YSYEKL.

The chain employs TRBV7-3 and TRBJ2-2, with 8 bases lining up with TRBD1. After removal of 4 bases from V and 1 base from J, the junction contained 2 bases not matched to a gene. Germline-derived CDR1 and CDR2 are SGHTA and FQGTGA. There are 15 residues in the CDR3. CDR3 region: CASSSGTGNTGELFF. The CDR3 DNA is TGTGCCAGCAGCTCAGGGACAGGGAACACCGGGGAGCTGTTTTTT. The full variable domain, rest sourced from reference TRBV7-3 and TRBJ2-2, is GAGVSQTPSNKVTEKGKYVELRCDPISGHTALYWYRQSLGQGPEFLIYFQGTGAADDSGLPNDRFFAVRPEGSVSTLKIQRTERGDSAVYLCASSSGTGNTGELFFGEGSRLTVL.

This clonotype was counted many times. The rearrangement joins TRBV10-3 to TRBJ1-2; no firm D call. CDR1 is ENHRY and CDR2 is SYGVKD in the germline V gene. The CDR3 contains 16 residues. Trimming took off 6 bases at V and 0 bases at J, with 17 bases between the two ends. CDR3 amino acids: CAISGARREANYGYTF. Here the CDR3 DNA reads TGTGCCATCAGCGGAGCCCGGAGGGAAGCTAACTATGGCTACACCTTC.

This clonotype was seen repeatedly, ten times or more. The chain couples TRBV11-2 to TRBJ1-2; TRBD1 might be the D (5 bases). Trimming pared 0 bases from V and 8 bases from J, leaving 10 bases between. This CDR3 comprises 13 residues. The V gene's germline CDR1 is SGHAT and CDR2 FQNNGV. The DNA of the CDR3 is TGTGCCAGCAGCTTAGACGCAGGGAGAGGCTACACCTTC. It yields the protein CASSLDAGRGYTF.

Notes on this clonotype: One junction end does not reproduce the germline sequence, and a read error may be involved. The gene calls are TRBV12-3 or TRBV12-4 and TRBJ2-6, with TRBD1 identical over 9 bases. There are 17 residues in the CDR3. CDR3 region: CASSLYRGRIGTNVLTF. The CDR3 region has the DNA TGTGCCAGCAGCCTCTACAGGGGGCGCATTGGGACCAACGTCCTGACTTTC.

V and J are TRBV5-1 and TRBJ2-7; the match to TRBD1 covers 9 bases. The CDR3 is 15 residues long. Germline trimming cut 3 bases from V and 6 bases from J; bases unmatched to any gene: 10. Per the germline V gene, CDR1 is SGHRS and CDR2 is YFSETQ. CDR3 in DNA: TGCGCCAGCAGCTCTTCCCGGGACAGGGTATTCGAGCAGTACTTC. Translating it yields CASSSSRDRVFEQYF.

This rearrangement joins TRBV6-1 to TRBJ2-7, with TRBD2 matching over 9 bases. This CDR3 has 16 amino acids. The trim removed 3 bases at V and 9 bases at J, leaving 15 bases unmatched. Germline V gives CDR1 MNHNS, CDR2 SASEGT. For the CDR3, the DNA is TGTGCCAGCAGTGATGGGAGTAGCGGGAGTGGGGTCTCGCAGTACTTC. This codes for CASSDGSSGSGVSQYF.

As for this clonotype: Lacking the conserved final phenylalanine or tryptophan, this CDR3 likely reflects a read error. V and J are TRBV12-3 or TRBV12-4 and TRBJ2-2; possibly TRBD1 or TRBD2 for D (6 bases each). Trimming removed 1 base from V and 0 bases from J, with 9 bases in between. CDR3 length equals 16 residues. The chain's CDR3 is CASSLGGAANTGELFS. CDR3 nucleotide sequence: TGTGCCAGCAGTTTAGGGGGGGCCGCGAACACCGGGGAGCTGTTTTCT.

The J gene is TRBJ2-5, the V gene TRBV29-1, with D perhaps TRBD1 or TRBD2 (7 bases each). Germline CDR1 is SQVTM and CDR2 is ANQGSEA. There are 12 residues in the CDR3. The V and J ends lost 6 bases and 7 bases respectively, with 15 bases between them. The chain's CDR3 is CSVDSGTVTQYF. As DNA, the CDR3 is TGCAGCGTCGACAGCGGGACAGTGACCCAGTACTTC.

J is TRBJ2-5 and V is TRBV6-9; 10 positions agree with TRBD1. The CDR3 has 15 amino acids. The J segment lost 2 bases and the V segment lost 4 bases, leaving 4 bases of the junction unmatched. Germline V gene sequence: CDR1 MNHGY, CDR2 SVAAGI. The DNA of the CDR3 is TGTGCCAGCAGTTCCCCGGACAGGGGGCAAGAGACCCAGTACTTC. Protein: CASSSPDRGQETQYF.

This clonotype was counted between two and nine times. The chain is built from TRBV28 and TRBJ2-7; the match to TRBD2 covers 8 bases. J gave up 6 bases and V 11 bases, and 9 bases lay outside the gene matches. CDR1 MDHEN and CDR2 SYDVKM come from the germline V gene. The CDR3 length is 12 residues. The CDR3 coding sequence is TGTGCCTCCGGGGGGGGTTCCCTCGAGCAGTACTTC. Its translation: CASGGGSLEQYF.

This clonotype was counted a few times. The chain uses TRBV18 and TRBJ2-5, with a weak D call TRBD2 (5 bases). From germline, CDR1 is KGHSH and CDR2 LQKENI. Trimming took 1 base from V and 2 from J, leaving 11 bases between them. This CDR3 spans 15 amino acids. This CDR3 reads CASSPRTAVQETQYF. CDR3 nucleotides: TGTGCCAGCTCACCACGGACTGCAGTTCAAGAGACCCAGTACTTC.

This clonotype was detected a few times. This chain links TRBV3-1 with TRBJ2-1; D might be TRBD1 or TRBD2, each matching 5 bases. Looked up from germline, CDR1 is LGHDT and CDR2 is YNNKEL (reference sequence). Between the trimmed V and J ends, which lost 4 bases and 6 bases, there was a span of 16 bases. This CDR3 region has 15 residues. The CDR3 region is CASSRAGTIFNEQFF. CDR3 nucleotides: TGTGCCAGCAGCCGGGCAGGGACCATCTTCAATGAGCAGTTCTTC.

This clonotype has a count of ten or more. This sequence joins TRBV28 and TRBJ1-1, with TRBD1 as a possible D gene (6 bases). Germline assignment: CDR1 MDHEN and CDR2 SYDVKM. The V end was cut by 5 bases, the J end by 4 bases, with 20 bases between. The CDR3 length is 16 residues. CDR3 in amino acids: CASSNTNRVGGTEAFF. CDR3 nucleotide sequence: TGTGCCAGCAGTAATACCAACAGGGTAGGAGGCACTGAAGCTTTCTTT. The full variable domain, completed using reference TRBV28 and TRBJ1-1, is DVKVTQSSRYLVKRTGEKVFLECVQDMDHENMFWYRQDPGLGLRLIYFSYDVKMKEKGDIPEGYSVSREKKERFSLILESASTNQTSMYLCASSNTNRVGGTEAFFGQGTRLTVV.

This clonotype was found a few times. V usage is TRBV28 and J usage is TRBJ2-4; D is perhaps TRBD1 or TRBD2 (5 bases each). Germline CDR1 is MDHEN and CDR2 is SYDVKM. V lost 3 bases and J 9 bases, leaving 12 bases between the germline ends. The CDR3 runs to 13 residues. CDR3 amino acids: CASSLIGAGIQYF. In DNA, the CDR3 is TGTGCCAGCAGTTTGATCGGGGCGGGCATTCAGTACTTC.

The sample holds many counts of this clonotype. The gene calls are TRBV29-1 and TRBJ2-5; D uncertain. The CDR3 is 13 residues long. Germline V CDR1 and CDR2: SQVTM, ANQGSEA. Trimming stripped 4 bases from V and 2 bases from J, with 11 bases between. DNA for the CDR3: TGCAGCGTTGGGGTGGCTACTCAAGAGACCCAGTACTTC. It translates to CSVGVATQETQYF.

The V and J genes are TRBV15 and TRBJ1-2; D is ambiguous. Trimming removed 0 bases from V and 13 bases from J, with 15 bases in between. CDR1 and CDR2 (germline): LNHNV, YYDKDF (reference sequence). This CDR3 comprises 13 residues. The CDR3 here is CATSRDWATKSTF. The CDR3 bases are TGTGCCACCAGCAGAGATTGGGCCACAAAATCCACCTTC.

V and J are TRBV2 and TRBJ2-1; 7 positions match TRBD2. Trimming at V came to 7 bases and at J to 3 bases, leaving 3 bases not matched to a gene. Germline V gives CDR1 SNHLY, CDR2 FYNNEI. CDR3 length: 13 amino acids. The chain's CDR3 is CASISGNYNEQFF. CDR3 nucleotide sequence: TGTGCCAGCATCAGCGGGAACTACAATGAGCAGTTCTTC.

This clonotype was recorded at least ten times. The gene calls are TRBV11-2 and TRBJ2-7, with D tentatively TRBD1 (5 bases). V was shortened by 7 bases and J by 2 bases, with 15 bases between the two germline ends. This CDR3 comprises 14 residues. Germline CDR1 SGHAT, CDR2 FQNNGV. The CDR3 loop is CASKRQGVPYEQYF. The CDR3 nucleotides read TGTGCCAGCAAACGACAAGGGGTCCCCTACGAGCAGTACTTC.

In this sample, this clonotype turned up many times. The chain recombines TRBV6-5 with TRBJ2-6, with D uncertain. Germline CDR1 and CDR2: MNHEY and SVGAGI. The CDR3 covers 13 residues. Trimming shortened V by 4 bases and J by 1 base, and 2 bases separated the two germline ends. This CDR3 reads CASSSSGANVLTF. The CDR3 nucleotides read TGTGCCAGCAGTTCATCTGGGGCCAACGTCCTGACTTTC.

There are many counts of this clonotype. This chain connects TRBV5-1 to TRBJ1-4; D is unresolved. The germline V gene encodes CDR1 SGHRS and CDR2 YFSETQ. Trimming removed 0 bases from V and 0 bases from J, with 3 bases in between. The CDR3 is 14 residues long. The CDR3 spells CASSLAATNEKLFF. The CDR3 coding sequence is TGCGCCAGCAGCTTGGCGGCAACTAATGAAAAACTGTTTTTT.

This rearrangement joins TRBV7-2 to TRBJ1-2; D gene uncertain. Trimming stripped 4 bases from V and 3 bases from J, with 15 bases between. CDR3 size: 15 residues. Germline V CDR1 and CDR2: SGHTA, FQGNSA. The CDR3 spells CASSWLKGLDYGYTF. The CDR3 nucleotides read TGTGCCAGCAGCTGGCTGAAGGGATTGGACTATGGCTACACCTTC.

The J gene is TRBJ2-5, the V gene TRBV13; D is possibly TRBD1 (6 bases). The CDR3 has 15 amino acids. Germline V gene lookup returns CDR1 PRHDT and CDR2 FYEKMQ (reference sequence). Trimming shortened V by 5 bases and J by 5 bases, and 18 bases separated the two germline ends. The CDR3 protein is CASSPSRGGLETQYF. The CDR3 DNA follows: TGTGCCAGCAGCCCCTCCCGAGGGGGTTTGGAGACCCAGTACTTC. Full variable domain (outside the CDR3, taken from reference TRBV13 and TRBJ2-5): AAGVIQSPRHLIKEKRETATLKCYPIPRHDTVYWYQQGPGQDPQFLISFYEKMQSDKGSIPDRFSAQQFSDYHSELNMSSLELGDSALYFCASSPSRGGLETQYFGPGTRLLVL.